These T cell receptor beta chains were read from a single sample in a study of cytomegalovirus exposure and HLA in healthy donors. Repertoires were generated with immunoSEQ multiplex PCR, while TCRdb's copy carries only in-frame clones and drops some. The data show 150,000 to 200,000 clones, more than 60% seen once. Sequencing was carried out using PBMCs. These receptors were collected from a man younger than 35 in good health and CMV-seropositive. The CDR3 runs from the conserved cysteine through the conserved F or W. A D gene is named only where the DNA matches it firmly. Where a row states a size, it is once, few, many or the class of an expanded clone; other rows omit it.

CAISDAGTGAYEQYF,TGTGCCATCAGTGACGCCGGGACAGGAGCCTACGAGCAGTACTTC,TRBD1,TRBJ2-7,.,TRBV10-3
CASSPMMGTGFYNEQFF,TGTGCCAGCAGTCCTATGATGGGGACAGGGTTCTACAATGAGCAGTTCTTC,TRBD1,TRBJ2-1,.,TRBV28
CASSQEGIGATNYGYTF,TGCGCCAGCAGCCAAGAAGGTATAGGGGCCACTAACTATGGCTACACCTTC,.,TRBJ1-2,.,TRBV4-1
CASSLVVRAEGQFF,TGCGCCAGCAGCTTGGTTGTGAGGGCCGAGGGGCAGTTCTTC,.,TRBJ2-1,.,TRBV5-1
CASSLTQGVDTQYF,TGTGCCAGCAGCTTAACACAGGGAGTAGATACGCAGTATTTT,.,TRBJ2-3,.,TRBV7-2
CAWNTVGASAFF,TGTGCCTGGAACACTGTGGGGGCGTCAGCTTTCTTT,.,TRBJ1-1,.,TRBV30
CASSKGVYNEQFF,TGTGCCAGCAGCAAGGGAGTCTACAATGAGCAGTTCTTC,.,TRBJ2-1,few,TRBV7-9
CASSSDTTYEQYF,TGTGCCAGCAGCTCGGACACAACCTACGAGCAGTACTTC,.,TRBJ2-7,.,TRBV7-8
CASSLSRQRGTEAFF,TGCGCCAGCAGCTTATCGAGGCAGCGTGGGACTGAAGCTTTCTTT,.,TRBJ1-1,.,TRBV5-1
CASRGGGESYEQYF,TGTGCCAGCAGGGGGGGAGGGGAGTCCTACGAGCAGTACTTC,TRBD2,TRBJ2-7,.,TRBV28
CASSLAGSQPQHF,TGTGCCAGCAGCTTAGCAGGAAGTCAGCCCCAGCATTTT,.,TRBJ1-5,.,TRBV11-2